These T cell receptor beta chains were read from a single sample in a study of shared clonotypes between healthy human individuals. TCRdb keeps only in-frame clones here, not all; method: immunoSEQ multiplex PCR. Seen here are roughly 640,000 clones, 95% to 98% observed once, and the top ten hold around 0.058%. The sequenced sample consisted of naive CD4+ T cells sorted from blood. The source of these receptors is a young woman in good health. Each CDR3 is given with its conserved first and last residue. Fields, in order: D gene, J gene, V gene, clone size, CDR3 DNA, CDR3 protein. A D gene is named only where the DNA matches it firmly. Not all rows give a size; the values are once, few, many and, for expanded clones, a class.

TRBD2,TRBJ2-1,TRBV10-3,.,TGTGCCATCAGGGGACTAGCAGGCGAGCAGTTCTTC,CAIRGLAGEQFF
.,TRBJ2-7,TRBV11-2,.,TGTGCCAGCAGTTTCGGGGGCGTAAGCTCCTACGAGCAGTACTTC,CASSFGGVSSYEQYF
TRBD1,TRBJ2-2,TRBV27,once,TGTGCCAGCAGTCAAAGGATACGGGACAGGGGTTCGGCCGGGGAGCTGTTTTTT,CASSQRIRDRGSAGELFF
.,TRBJ1-1,TRBV19,.,TGTGCCAGTAGTAAAACTCAGGGGCGGAACACTGAAGCTTTCTTT,CASSKTQGRNTEAFF
.,TRBJ1-5,TRBV21-1,.,TGTGCCAGCAGCCTCCTACCCGGGACAGACCAGCAGCCCCAGCATTTT,CASSLLPGTDQQPQHF
TRBD2,TRBJ2-1,TRBV10-1,.,TGCGCCAGCAGTGAGACTAGCGGAGCCTACAATGAGCAGTTCTTC,CASSETSGAYNEQFF
TRBD1,TRBJ2-2,TRBV19,.,TGTGCCAGTAGGACGTCAGGGGGCGATCGTACCGGGGAGCTGTTTTTT,CASRTSGGDRTGELFF
.,TRBJ1-1,TRBV6-1,.,TGTGCCAGCAAAGGCAGCCGAATGAACACTGAAGCTTTCTTT,CASKGSRMNTEAFF
.,TRBJ2-2,TRBV29-1,.,TGCAGCGTTGGGTCCAACACCGGGGAGCTGTTTTTT,CSVGSNTGELFF
TRBD2,TRBJ2-7,TRBV5-8,.,TGTGCCAGCAGCCTGGGGTTGGGACTAGCGGGAGCGTACGAGCAGTACTTC,CASSLGLGLAGAYEQYF
.,TRBJ1-6,TRBV11-2,.,TGTGCCAGCAGCTTAGATCCGCTACGGTCTCTCCACTTT,CASSLDPLRSLHF
.,TRBJ2-1,TRBV2,.,TGTGCCAGCAGTACTAGCTTAGGCTACAATGAGCAGTTCTTC,CASSTSLGYNEQFF
TRBD1,TRBJ1-1,TRBV19,.,TGTGCCAGTAGTTGGGGGACAGGGGCCTCGGCTGAAGCTTTCTTT,CASSWGTGASAEAFF
.,TRBJ2-2,TRBV18,.,TGTGCCAGCTCACGTGGGGACAAATACGGGGAGCTGTTTTTT,CASSRGDKYGELFF
TRBD1,TRBJ1-2,TRBV27,.,TGTGCCAGCAGTCGGACAGGGGGCCGGGGCTACACCTTC,CASSRTGGRGYTF
TRBD2,TRBJ2-1,TRBV2,once,TGTGCCAGCAGTAAGAGCGGGAGCTCCTACAATGAGCAGTTCTTC,CASSKSGSSYNEQFF
.,TRBJ1-2,TRBV18,once,TGTGCCAGCTCACCAGAGCTCCGCGGTGATGGCTACACCTTC,CASSPELRGDGYTF
.,TRBJ2-1,TRBV2,.,TGTGCCAGCCAGACCCGAAACTCCTACAATGAGCAGTTCTTC,CASQTRNSYNEQFF
.,TRBJ1-1,TRBV28,.,TGTGCCAGCGTCTATACCGGGACGGAAAACACTGAAGCTTTCTTT,CASVYTGTENTEAFF
.,TRBJ1-1,TRBV28,.,TGTGCCAGTCTCCCTAGGAGCCCGATGAACACTGAAGCTTTCTTT,CASLPRSPMNTEAFF
.,TRBJ2-2,TRBV6-5,.,TGTGCCAGCGCGAGTTACCCCGGAGACACCGGGGAGCTGTTTTTT,CASASYPGDTGELFF
.,TRBJ2-5,TRBV5-6,.,TGTGCCAGCAGCTTGGCCTTGGGCTCAGAGACCCAGTACTTC,CASSLALGSETQYF
.,TRBJ2-7,TRBV2,.,TGTGCCAGCAGTTCTGGCCTACGCTCCTACGAGCAGTACTTC,CASSSGLRSYEQYF
.,TRBJ2-6,TRBV4-1,.,TGCGCCAGCAGACAACCAACGTCAGGGGTTCTGAGCGGGGCCAACGTCCTGACTTTC,CASRQPTSGVLSGANVLTF
.,TRBJ1-1,TRBV4-2,.,TGTGCCAGCAGCCAAGAGCGAAGGGGTTGGGACACTGAAGCTTTCTTT,CASSQERRGWDTEAFF
TRBD2,TRBJ2-3,TRBV4-2,.,TGTGCCAGCAGCCAAGAATTAGTAGCGGGAGAGGCAGATACGCAGTATTTT,CASSQELVAGEADTQYF
.,TRBJ1-5,TRBV19,.,TGTGCCAGTAGGCTCCGGACACAGCGGGCTTTTTCGCCCCAGCATTTT,CASRLRTQRAFSPQHF
.,TRBJ1-2,TRBV6-5,.,TGTGCCAGCGCCATAGGAGGAGGACTAAGCTATGGCTACACCTTC,CASAIGGGLSYGYTF
.,TRBJ2-7,TRBV10-3,.,TGTGCCATCAGTGGCGGGGACGGCGAGCAGTACTTC,CAISGGDGEQYF
TRBD2,TRBJ2-1,TRBV5-1,.,TGCGCCAGCAGCCCGGGACTAGCGGGATTGAATGAGCAGTTCTTC,CASSPGLAGLNEQFF
.,TRBJ2-7,TRBV28,.,TGTGCCAGCAGCGTTGGCGGGGAGCAGTACGAGCAGTACTTC,CASSVGGEQYEQYF
TRBD1,TRBJ1-1,TRBV14,few,TGTGCCAGCAGCGCAGGACAGGCCACTGAAGCTTTCTTT,CASSAGQATEAFF
TRBD1,TRBJ1-3,TRBV18,.,TGTGCCAGCTCACGGGGACAGGGTTCAGGAAACACCATATATTTT,CASSRGQGSGNTIYF
TRBD2,TRBJ2-1,TRBV9,.,TGTGCCAGCAGCGTAGCTGGCGGGAGGGCCTACAATGAGCAGTTCTTC,CASSVAGGRAYNEQFF
.,TRBJ2-2,TRBV28,.,TGTGCCAGCGGCGCCAGGGACGTCACCGGGGAGCTGTTTTTT,CASGARDVTGELFF
TRBD1,TRBJ2-2,TRBV18,.,TGTGCCAGCTCGCCTCAGGGGGCAGGGAACACCGGGACCGGCGATTTGCCCGGGGAGCTGTTTTTT,CASSPQGAGNTGTGDLPGELFF
.,TRBJ2-7,TRBV28,.,TGTGCCAGCACGCCTTCAGCCCACGAGCAGTACTTC,CASTPSAHEQYF
TRBD1,TRBJ2-7,TRBV19,.,TGTGCCAGTAGTTTAGGACAGGTCAGCTCCTACGAGCAGTACTTC,CASSLGQVSSYEQYF
TRBD1,TRBJ1-2,TRBV28,.,TGTGCCAGCAGTTTGAGGGGGCCCGTCTATGGCTACACCTTC,CASSLRGPVYGYTF
.,TRBJ2-5,TRBV28,.,TGTGCCAGCAGTTTTCGGGAGAGTACGGAGACCCAGTACTTC,CASSFRESTETQYF
.,TRBJ1-2,TRBV7-9,.,TGTGCCAGCAGCCCTCAGGGGTTAGTGAGTGGCTACACCTTC,CASSPQGLVSGYTF
TRBD1,TRBJ1-2,TRBV28,.,TGTGCCAGCAGTGAGACAGGGGGCAAGGGTGGCTACACCTTC,CASSETGGKGGYTF
.,TRBJ2-1,TRBV5-1,.,TGCGCCAGCAGATTGAGCGGCAGCTCCTACAATGAGCAGTTCTTC,CASRLSGSSYNEQFF
.,TRBJ1-4,TRBV6-1,.,TGTGCCAGCAGTGAAGGATCCCAGGGAGGATTTAATGAAAAACTGTTTTTT,CASSEGSQGGFNEKLFF
TRBD1,TRBJ2-7,TRBV7-2,.,TGTGCCAGCAGCTTGGGACAGGGGGCCTACGAGCAGTACTTC,CASSLGQGAYEQYF
TRBD2,TRBJ2-3,TRBV11-2,.,TGTGCCAGCAGCTTAGTAGCGGGAGGGGCCACAGATACGCAGTATTTT,CASSLVAGGATDTQYF
.,TRBJ2-1,TRBV5-4,.,TGTGCCAGCAGCTTGAGGCTGGAGGACTCCTACAATGAGCAGTTCTTC,CASSLRLEDSYNEQFF
.,TRBJ2-7,TRBV28,.,TGTGCCAGCAGTTTTCCCCCGGCAGGGGGGACCGCCGAGCAGTACTTC,CASSFPPAGGTAEQYF
TRBD2,TRBJ2-7,TRBV28,.,TGTGCCAGCAGTTTTGGGGGGTGGGGACTAGCGGGAGAAAAGTCCTACGAGCAGTACTTC,CASSFGGWGLAGEKSYEQYF
.,TRBJ1-2,TRBV28,.,TGTGCCAGCAAATACCCAATTAATTCTTATGGCTACACCTTC,CASKYPINSYGYTF
.,TRBJ2-2,TRBV2,.,TGTGCCAGCAGGACGACAACGGTGAACACCGGGGAGCTGTTTTTT,CASRTTTVNTGELFF
TRBD1,TRBJ2-1,TRBV6-4,.,TGTGCCAGCAGTGACTCGGCAGGGGGGCAGTTCTTC,CASSDSAGGQFF
.,TRBJ2-3,TRBV7-3,once,TGTGCCAGCAGCCAGGGTGGTAGGATTTCGGCAGATACGCAGTATTTT,CASSQGGRISADTQYF
.,TRBJ1-1,TRBV10-1,.,TGCGCCAGCAGTGCTCGGGGGGCGACCCCTGAAGCTTTCTTT,CASSARGATPEAFF